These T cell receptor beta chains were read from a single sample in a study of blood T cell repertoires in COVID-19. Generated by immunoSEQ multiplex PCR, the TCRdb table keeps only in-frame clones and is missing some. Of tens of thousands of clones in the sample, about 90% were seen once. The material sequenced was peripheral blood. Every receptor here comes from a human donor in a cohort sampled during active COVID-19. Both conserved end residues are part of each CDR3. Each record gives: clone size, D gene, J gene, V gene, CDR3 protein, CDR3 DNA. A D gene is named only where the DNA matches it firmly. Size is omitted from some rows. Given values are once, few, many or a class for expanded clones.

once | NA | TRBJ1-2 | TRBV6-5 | CASSYWGEDGYTF | TGTGCCAGCAGTTACTGGGGGGAGGATGGCTACACCTTC
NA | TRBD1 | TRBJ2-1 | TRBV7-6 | CASLEGTGLYNEQFF | TGTGCCAGCCTTGAGGGGACAGGGTTATACAATGAGCAGTTCTTC
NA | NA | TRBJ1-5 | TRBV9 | CASSVGGTGVKPQHF | TGTGCCAGCAGCGTAGGGGGGACTGGGGTAAAGCCCCAGCATTTT
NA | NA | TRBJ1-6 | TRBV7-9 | CASSSRGGDSPLHF | TGTGCCAGCAGCAGCCGAGGGGGAGATTCACCCCTCCACTTT
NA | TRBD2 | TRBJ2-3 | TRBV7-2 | CASSPMGAGGEQTQYF | TGTGCCAGCAGCCCCATGGGAGCGGGGGGGGAGCAGACGCAGTATTTT
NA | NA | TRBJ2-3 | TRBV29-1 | CSVEVRGLITDTQYF | TGCAGCGTTGAAGTTAGGGGTCTCATCACAGATACGCAGTATTTT
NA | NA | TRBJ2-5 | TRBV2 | CASQGYQETQYF | TGTGCCAGCCAGGGTTACCAAGAGACCCAGTACTTC
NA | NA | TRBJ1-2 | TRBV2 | CASSPRDPDNLYGYTF | TGTGCCAGCAGCCCGAGAGACCCCGACAACCTCTATGGCTACACCTTC
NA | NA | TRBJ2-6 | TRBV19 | CASSIEQGFHSGANVLTF | TGTGCCAGTAGTATTGAACAGGGCTTTCACTCTGGGGCCAACGTCCTGACTTTC
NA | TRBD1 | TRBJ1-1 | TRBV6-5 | CASSPRGRLNTEAFF | TGTGCCAGCAGTCCCAGGGGGCGGTTGAACACTGAAGCTTTCTTT
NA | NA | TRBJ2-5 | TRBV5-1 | CASSFRNQETQYF | TGCGCCAGCAGCTTCAGGAACCAAGAGACCCAGTACTTC
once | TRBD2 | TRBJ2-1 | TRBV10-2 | CASRALAGGTTYNEQFF | TGCGCCAGCAGAGCCCTAGCGGGGGGCACCACGTACAATGAGCAGTTCTTC
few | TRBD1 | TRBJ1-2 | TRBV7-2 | CASSSDRRNYGYTF | TGTGCCAGCAGCTCGGACAGGAGGAACTATGGCTACACCTTC
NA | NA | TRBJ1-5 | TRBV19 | CASSIEGQGNNQPQHF | TGTGCCAGTAGTATAGAGGGGCAGGGAAACAATCAGCCCCAGCATTTT
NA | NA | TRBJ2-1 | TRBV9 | CASSPSGLYNEQFF | TGTGCCAGCAGCCCCTCGGGACTGTACAATGAGCAGTTCTTC
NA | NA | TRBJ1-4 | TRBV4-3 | CASSQDWSGAGGEKLFF | TGCGCCAGCAGCCAAGATTGGAGTGGGGCAGGAGGGGAAAAACTGTTTTTT
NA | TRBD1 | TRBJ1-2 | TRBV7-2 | CASSSRDRDSYGYTF | TGTGCCAGCAGCTCCCGGGACAGGGATAGCTATGGCTACACCTTC
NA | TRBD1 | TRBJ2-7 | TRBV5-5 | CASRLGQGDEQYF | TGTGCCAGCAGGCTCGGACAGGGCGACGAGCAGTACTTC
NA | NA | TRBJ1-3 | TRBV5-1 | CASSLGQVRGNTIYF | TGCGCCAGCAGCTTGGGACAGGTTAGAGGAAACACCATATATTTT
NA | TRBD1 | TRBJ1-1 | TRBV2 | CASSEQGATEAFF | TGTGCCAGCAGTGAACAGGGGGCGACTGAAGCTTTCTTT
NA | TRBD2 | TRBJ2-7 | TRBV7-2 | CASSQLAGPYEQYF | TGTGCCAGCAGCCAGCTAGCGGGGCCCTACGAGCAGTACTTC
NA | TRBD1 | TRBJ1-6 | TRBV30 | CAWTGQGNISPLHF | TGTGCCTGGACGGGACAGGGTAACATTTCACCCCTCCACTTT
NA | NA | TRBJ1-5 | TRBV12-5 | CASGLSRQPQHF | TGTGCTAGTGGTTTGTCTCGTCAGCCCCAGCATTTT
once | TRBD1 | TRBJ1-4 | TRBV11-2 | CASSLAWDREGKLFF | TGTGCCAGCAGCTTAGCATGGGACAGGGAGGGAAAACTGTTTTTT
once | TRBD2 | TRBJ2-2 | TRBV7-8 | CASSQRSGGPNTGELFF | TGTGCCAGCAGCCAAAGGAGCGGGGGGCCGAACACCGGGGAGCTGTTTTTT
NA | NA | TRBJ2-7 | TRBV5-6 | CASSLDRGFSYEQYF | TGTGCCAGCAGCTTGGATCGGGGGTTTTCCTACGAGCAGTACTTC
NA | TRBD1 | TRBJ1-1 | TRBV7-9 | CASSETGESTEAFF | TGTGCCAGCAGCGAGACAGGGGAGAGCACTGAAGCTTTCTTT
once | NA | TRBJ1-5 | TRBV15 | CATSRDRGYHQPQHF | TGTGCCACCAGCAGAGATAGAGGATACCATCAGCCCCAGCATTTT
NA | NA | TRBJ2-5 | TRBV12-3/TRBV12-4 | CASSSQGWETQYF | TGTGCCAGCAGTTCTCAGGGGTGGGAGACCCAGTACTTC
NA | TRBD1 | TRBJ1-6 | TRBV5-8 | CASSDRDSPSSYNSPLHF | TGTGCCAGCAGCGACCGGGACAGTCCAAGCTCCTATAATTCACCCCTCCACTTT
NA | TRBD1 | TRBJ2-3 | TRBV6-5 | CASSSGQGAADTQYF | TGTGCCAGCAGTTCCGGACAGGGGGCCGCAGATACGCAGTATTTT
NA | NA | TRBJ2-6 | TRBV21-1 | CASSRLAGFSGANVLTF | TGTGCCAGCAGCAGACTAGCGGGGTTCTCTGGGGCCAACGTCCTGACTTTC
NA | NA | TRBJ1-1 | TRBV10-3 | CAIRRTEINTEAFF | TGTGCCATCAGAAGGACAGAGATAAACACTGAAGCTTTCTTT
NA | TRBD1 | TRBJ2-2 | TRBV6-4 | CASSDGTGAGELFF | TGTGCCAGCAGTGACGGGACAGGCGCCGGGGAGCTGTTTTTT
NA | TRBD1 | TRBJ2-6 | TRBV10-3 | CAISARGPFGANVLTF | TGTGCCATCAGTGCCAGGGGGCCCTTTGGGGCCAACGTCCTGACTTTC
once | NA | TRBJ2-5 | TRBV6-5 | CASSYRGDGGETQYF | TGTGCCAGCAGTTACCGCGGGGACGGGGGAGAGACCCAGTACTTC
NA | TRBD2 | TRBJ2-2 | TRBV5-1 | CASSLGAGGNTGELFF | TGCGCCAGCAGCTTGGGCGCGGGGGGGAACACCGGGGAGCTGTTTTTT
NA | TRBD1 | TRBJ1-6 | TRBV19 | CASSNDRDSPLHF | TGTGCCAGTAGTAACGACAGGGATTCACCCCTCCACTTT
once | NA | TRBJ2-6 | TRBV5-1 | CASSMGAGGANVLTF | TGCGCCAGCAGCATGGGGGCGGGGGGGGCCAACGTCCTGACTTTC
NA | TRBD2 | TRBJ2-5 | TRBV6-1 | CASSELLAASFETQYF | TGTGCCAGCAGTGAATTACTAGCGGCCTCTTTTGAGACCCAGTACTTC
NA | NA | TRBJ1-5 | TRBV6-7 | CASSYWRGNQPQHF | TGTGCCAGCAGTTACTGGCGAGGGAATCAGCCCCAGCATTTT
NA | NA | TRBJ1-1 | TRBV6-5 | CATSRGAGAEAFF | TGTGCCACCTCACGAGGGGCAGGGGCTGAAGCTTTCTTT
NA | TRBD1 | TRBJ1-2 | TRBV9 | CASRRDSNYGYTF | TGTGCCAGCAGGAGGGACAGTAACTATGGCTACACCTTC
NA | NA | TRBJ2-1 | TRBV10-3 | CAISPLNHRRGFSSYNEQFF | TGTGCCATCAGCCCCTTGAACCATCGTAGGGGCTTCAGCTCCTACAATGAGCAGTTCTTC
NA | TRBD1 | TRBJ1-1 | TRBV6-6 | CASSYSWTGFSTEAFF | TGTGCCAGCAGTTACTCGTGGACAGGGTTTTCCACTGAAGCTTTCTTT
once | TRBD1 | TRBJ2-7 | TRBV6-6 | CASSSSGGLNYEQYF | TGTGCCAGCAGTTCCTCAGGGGGCCTCAACTACGAGCAGTACTTC
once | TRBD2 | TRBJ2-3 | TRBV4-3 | CASSQVPAGSTDTQYF | TGCGCCAGCAGCCAAGTACCAGCGGGGTCCACAGATACGCAGTATTTT
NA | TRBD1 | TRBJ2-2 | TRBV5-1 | CASSDTGVVTGELFF | TGCGCCAGCAGCGACACAGGGGTTGTGACCGGGGAGCTGTTTTTT
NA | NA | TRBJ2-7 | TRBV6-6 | CASLAILQGSYEQYF | TGTGCCAGCCTCGCTATTTTACAGGGCTCCTACGAGCAGTACTTC
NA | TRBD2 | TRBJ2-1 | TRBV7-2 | CASSLVWTSIWSSYNEQFF | TGTGCCAGCAGCTTAGTTTGGACTAGCATTTGGAGCTCCTACAATGAGCAGTTCTTC
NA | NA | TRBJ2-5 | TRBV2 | CASMLQLQETQYF | TGTGCCAGCATGCTACAGCTCCAAGAGACCCAGTACTTC
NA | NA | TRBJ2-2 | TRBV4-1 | CASSAGQREDGELFF | TGCGCCAGCAGCGCCGGGCAGAGGGAGGATGGGGAGCTGTTTTTT
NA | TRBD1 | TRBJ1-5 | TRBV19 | CASSSGQGPPSGPQHF | TGTGCCAGTAGTAGTGGACAGGGGCCGCCGTCGGGGCCCCAGCATTTT
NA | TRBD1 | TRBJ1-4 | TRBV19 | CASSSRGTGDVGEKLFF | TGTGCCAGTAGTTCCCGCGGGACAGGGGACGTCGGAGAAAAACTGTTTTTT
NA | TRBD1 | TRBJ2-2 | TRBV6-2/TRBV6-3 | CASSTGQGSTGELFF | TGTGCCAGCAGCACGGGACAGGGTAGCACCGGGGAGCTGTTTTTT
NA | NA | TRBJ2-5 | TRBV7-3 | CASSSPGRGETQYF | TGTGCCAGCAGCTCCCCGGGAAGAGGGGAGACCCAGTACTTC
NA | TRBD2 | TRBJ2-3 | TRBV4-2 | CASSLQPAGARSDTQYF | TGTGCCAGCAGCCTCCAGCCAGCGGGGGCCCGGTCAGATACGCAGTATTTT
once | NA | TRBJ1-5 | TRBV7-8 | CASSKEGVSRNQPQHF | TGTGCCAGCAGCAAGGAGGGAGTCTCACGCAATCAGCCCCAGCATTTT
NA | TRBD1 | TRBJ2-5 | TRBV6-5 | CASSSGTGKETQYF | TGTGCCAGCAGCTCCGGGACAGGGAAGGAGACCCAGTACTTC
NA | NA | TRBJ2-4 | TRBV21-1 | CASSTTISGGAPNIQYF | TGTGCCAGCAGCACGACGATTAGCGGGGGGGCTCCCAACATTCAGTACTTC